A selection of T cell receptor beta chains follows, all from one sample in a study of blood T cell repertoires in COVID-19. The protocol was immunoSEQ multiplex PCR, while the TCRdb copy is restricted to in-frame clones and leaves out a portion. This table holds around 270,000 clones, roughly 84% found once. Sequenced sample: peripheral blood. Receptors were obtained from a woman aged 40 to 50 who had recovered from COVID-19. The CDR3 runs from the conserved cysteine through the conserved F or W. A D gene is named only where the DNA matches it firmly. Where a row states a size, it is once, few, many or the class of an expanded clone; other rows omit it.

v_call	d_call	j_call	clone_size	cdr3_aa	cdr3_nt
TRBV30	TRBD1	TRBJ2-7	.	CAWSVGTGNEQYF	TGTGCCTGGAGTGTAGGGACAGGGAACGAGCAGTACTTC
TRBV10-3	.	TRBJ1-6	.	CAISDIQGRNSPLHF	TGTGCCATCAGTGACATCCAGGGTAGGAATTCACCCCTCCACTTT
TRBV7-9	.	TRBJ1-1	.	CASSLGQPTEAFF	TGTGCCAGCAGCTTAGGACAGCCTACTGAAGCTTTCTTT
TRBV24-1	.	TRBJ2-3	.	CATSDFSGAHSTQYF	TGTGCCACCAGTGATTTCTCTGGGGCTCATTCTACGCAGTATTTT
TRBV28	TRBD2	TRBJ2-3	.	CASRNSGGLDTQYF	TGTGCCAGCAGAAATAGCGGGGGATTGGATACGCAGTATTTT
TRBV2	.	TRBJ1-4	.	CASRADRSIANEKLFF	TGTGCCAGCAGGGCGGACAGAAGTATAGCTAATGAAAAACTGTTTTTT
TRBV2	TRBD1	TRBJ1-6	once	CASSERGQANSPLHF	TGTGCCAGCAGTGAAAGGGGACAGGCTAATTCACCCCTCCACTTT
TRBV28	.	TRBJ1-1	.	CASSLSSKFDEAFF	TGTGCCAGCAGTTTATCCTCTAAGTTTGATGAAGCTTTCTTT
TRBV7-9	TRBD1	TRBJ1-4	once	CASSDPDRVTEKLFF	TGTGCCAGCAGCGACCCTGACAGGGTTACGGAAAAACTGTTTTTT
TRBV9	TRBD1	TRBJ1-6	.	CASSSSPGQGGSYNSPLHF	TGTGCCAGCAGCTCAAGTCCGGGACAGGGGGGCTCCTATAATTCACCCCTCCACTTT
TRBV20-1	TRBD2	TRBJ2-1	.	CSALRSGKEFF	TGCAGTGCTCTTCGTAGCGGGAAGGAGTTCTTC